This T cell receptor (beta chain) derives from a study of blood T cells in healthy people across ages. Study-level background: There was about one barcoded beta molecule captured by template switching per two T cells. Whole-study results and caveats: Comparison with aged donors showed that long-lived donors had more naive CD4+ cells and higher diversity. Diversity figures derived from one million T cells were judged to underestimate the true value.

In regard to this clonotype: Its antigen is not known. A much more abundant neighbour one base away suggests this may be a read error.

Germline V gives CDR1 SGHAT, CDR2 FQNNGV. This CDR3 has 15 residues. It was with a sample-barcoded 5' primer and a J-beta primer mix that a second PCR of roughly 7 to 12 cycles was run. TCRdb recomputed calls from the 5' RACE reads with MiXCR, one row per CDR3 protein. The data hold around 670,000 distinct CDR3 sequences, with approximately 30% observed a single time. The sample, about 10 milliliters of peripheral blood, was drawn from each donor. Material for sequencing was blood. The chain joins TRBV11-2 to TRBJ2-4, with a possible D match to TRBD2 (7 bases). The J call may be incorrect, as the DNA end agrees better with TRBJ2-5. The receptor was isolated from a woman older than 75 in good health. CDR3 nucleotides: TGTGCCAGCAACGAGTGGGGGGGGCTTGGAGGGACCCAGTACTTC. Translation: CASNEWGGLGGTQYF.